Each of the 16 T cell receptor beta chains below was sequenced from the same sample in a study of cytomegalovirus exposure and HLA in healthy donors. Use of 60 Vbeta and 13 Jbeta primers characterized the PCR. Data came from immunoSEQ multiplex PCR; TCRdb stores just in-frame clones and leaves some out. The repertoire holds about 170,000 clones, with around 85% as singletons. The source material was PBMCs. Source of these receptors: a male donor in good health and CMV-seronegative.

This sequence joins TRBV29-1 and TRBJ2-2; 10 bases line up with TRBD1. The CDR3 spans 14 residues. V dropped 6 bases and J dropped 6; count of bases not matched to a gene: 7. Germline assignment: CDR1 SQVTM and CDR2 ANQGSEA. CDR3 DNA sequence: TGCAGCGTCGGGGGGGGGACAGGGGCCGGGGAGCTGTTTTTT. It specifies CSVGGGTGAGELFF.

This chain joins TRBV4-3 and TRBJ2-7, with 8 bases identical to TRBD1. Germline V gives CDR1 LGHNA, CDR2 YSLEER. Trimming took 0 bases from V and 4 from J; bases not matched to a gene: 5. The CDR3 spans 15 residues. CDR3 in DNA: TGCGCCAGCAGCCAAGATGAGGGGACAGGATACGAGCAGTACTTC. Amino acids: CASSQDEGTGYEQYF.

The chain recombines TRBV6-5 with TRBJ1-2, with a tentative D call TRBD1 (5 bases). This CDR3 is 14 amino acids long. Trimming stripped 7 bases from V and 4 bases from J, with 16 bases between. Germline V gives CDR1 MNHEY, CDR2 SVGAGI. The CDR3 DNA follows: TGTGCCAGCACCCCAGGGCCTGCCTCCTATGGCTACACCTTC. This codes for CASTPGPASYGYTF.

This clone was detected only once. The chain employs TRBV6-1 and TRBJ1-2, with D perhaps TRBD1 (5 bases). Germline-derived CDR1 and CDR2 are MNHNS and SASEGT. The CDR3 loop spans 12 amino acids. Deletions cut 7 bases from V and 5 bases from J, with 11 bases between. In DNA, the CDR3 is TGTGCCAGCACCCCTACAGGATATGGCTACACCTTC. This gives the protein CASTPTGYGYTF.

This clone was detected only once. Here the CDR3 reads CASSPVVGTSGVTNEQYF. CDR3 nucleotides: TGTGCCAGCAGCCCCGTTGTGGGGACTAGCGGGGTGACGAACGAGCAGTACTTC. V and J are TRBV7-8 and TRBJ2-7; TRBD2 matches at 13 bases. Germline V gene data show CDR1 as SGHVS and CDR2 as FQNEAQ. V trimming: 5 bases; J trimming: 5 bases; junction bases outside the gene matches: 15. This CDR3 contains 18 residues.

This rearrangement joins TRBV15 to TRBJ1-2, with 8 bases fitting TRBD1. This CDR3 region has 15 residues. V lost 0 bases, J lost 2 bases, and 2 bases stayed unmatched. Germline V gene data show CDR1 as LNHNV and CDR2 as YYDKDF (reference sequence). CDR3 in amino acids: CATSREGQGNYGYTF. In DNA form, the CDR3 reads TGTGCCACCAGCAGAGAAGGACAGGGAAACTATGGCTACACCTTC.

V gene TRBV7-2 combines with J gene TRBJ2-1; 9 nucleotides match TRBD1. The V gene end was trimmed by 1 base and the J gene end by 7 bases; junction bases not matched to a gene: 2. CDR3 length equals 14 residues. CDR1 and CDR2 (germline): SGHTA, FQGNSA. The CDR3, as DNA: TGTGCCAGCAGCTTAGGGACAGGGGTTAATGAGCAGTTCTTC. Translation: CASSLGTGVNEQFF. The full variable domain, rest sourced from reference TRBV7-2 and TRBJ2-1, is GAGVSQSPSNKVTEKGKDVELRCDPISGHTALYWYRQSLGQGLEFLIYFQGNSAPDKSGLPSDRFSAERTGGSVSTLTIQRTQQEDSAVYLCASSLGTGVNEQFFGPGTRLTVL.

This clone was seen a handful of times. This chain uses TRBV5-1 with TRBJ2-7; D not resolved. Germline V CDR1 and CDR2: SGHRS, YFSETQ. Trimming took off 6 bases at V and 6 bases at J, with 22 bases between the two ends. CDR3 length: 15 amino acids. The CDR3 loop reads CASTPASSSPGEQYF. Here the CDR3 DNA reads TGCGCCAGCACCCCCGCCAGTTCGAGCCCAGGCGAGCAGTACTTC.

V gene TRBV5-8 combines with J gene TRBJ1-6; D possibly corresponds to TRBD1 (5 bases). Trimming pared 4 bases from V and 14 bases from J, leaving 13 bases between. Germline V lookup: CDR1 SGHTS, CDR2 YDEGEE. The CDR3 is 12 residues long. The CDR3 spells CASSLGHLALHF. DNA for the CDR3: TGTGCCAGCAGCCTGGGGCATTTGGCCCTCCACTTT.

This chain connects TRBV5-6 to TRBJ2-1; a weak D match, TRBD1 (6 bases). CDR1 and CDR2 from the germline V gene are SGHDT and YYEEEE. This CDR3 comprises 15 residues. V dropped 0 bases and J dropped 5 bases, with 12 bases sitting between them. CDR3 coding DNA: TGTGCCAGCAGCTTGGGCACAGGGCTCCACAATGAGCAGTTCTTC. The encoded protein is CASSLGTGLHNEQFF. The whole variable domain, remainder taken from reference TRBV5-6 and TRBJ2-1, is DAGVTQSPTHLIKTRGQQVTLRCSPKSGHDTVSWYQQALGQGPQFIFQYYEEEERQRGNFPDRFSGHQFPNYSSELNVNALLLGDSALYLCASSLGTGLHNEQFFGPGTRLTVL.

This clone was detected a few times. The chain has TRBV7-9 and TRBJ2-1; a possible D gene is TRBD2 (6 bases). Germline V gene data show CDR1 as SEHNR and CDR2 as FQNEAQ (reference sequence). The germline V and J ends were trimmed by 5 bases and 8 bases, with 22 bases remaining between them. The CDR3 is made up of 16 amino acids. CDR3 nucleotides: TGTGCCAGCAGCCCGAGGGGCAGACTAGGAAGCTATGAGCAGTTCTTC. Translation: CASSPRGRLGSYEQFF.

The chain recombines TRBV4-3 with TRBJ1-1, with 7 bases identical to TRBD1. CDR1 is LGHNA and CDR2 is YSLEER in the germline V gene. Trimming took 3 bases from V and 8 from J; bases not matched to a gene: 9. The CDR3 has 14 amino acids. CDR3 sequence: CASSHHPGQKEAFF. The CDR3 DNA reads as TGCGCCAGCAGCCATCATCCGGGACAGAAAGAAGCTTTCTTT.

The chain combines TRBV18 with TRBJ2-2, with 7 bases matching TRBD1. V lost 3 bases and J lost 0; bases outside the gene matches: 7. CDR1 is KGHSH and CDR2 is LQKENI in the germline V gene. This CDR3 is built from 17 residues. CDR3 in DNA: TGTGCCAGCTCACCGGATCGACAGGGAACGAACACCGGGGAGCTGTTTTTT. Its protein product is CASSPDRQGTNTGELFF.

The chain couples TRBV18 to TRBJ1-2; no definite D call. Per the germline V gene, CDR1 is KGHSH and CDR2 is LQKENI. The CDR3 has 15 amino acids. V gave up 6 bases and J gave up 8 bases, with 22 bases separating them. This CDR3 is CASSTPPGSLEGYTF. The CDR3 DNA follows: TGTGCCAGCTCTACACCCCCGGGGTCGTTAGAAGGCTACACCTTC.

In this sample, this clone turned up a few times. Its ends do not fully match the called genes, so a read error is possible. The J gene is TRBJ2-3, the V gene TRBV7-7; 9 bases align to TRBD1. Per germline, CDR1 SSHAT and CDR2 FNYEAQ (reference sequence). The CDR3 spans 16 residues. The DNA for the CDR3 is TGTGCTAGCAGCCCCGGGACAGGGCCTCGCACAGATACGCAGTATTTT. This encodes CASSPGTGPRTDTQYF.

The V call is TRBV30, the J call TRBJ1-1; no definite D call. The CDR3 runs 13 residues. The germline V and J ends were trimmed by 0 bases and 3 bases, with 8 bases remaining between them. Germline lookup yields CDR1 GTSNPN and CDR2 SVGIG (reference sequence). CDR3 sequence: CAWSVLRDTEAFF. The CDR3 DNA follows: TGTGCCTGGAGTGTCCTCCGGGACACTGAAGCTTTCTTT. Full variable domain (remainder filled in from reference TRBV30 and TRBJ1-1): SQTIHQWPATLVQPVGSPLSLECTVEGTSNPNLYWYRQAAGRGLQLLFYSVGIGQISSEVPQNLSASRPQDRQFILSSKKLLLSDSGFYLCAWSVLRDTEAFFGQGTRLTVV.